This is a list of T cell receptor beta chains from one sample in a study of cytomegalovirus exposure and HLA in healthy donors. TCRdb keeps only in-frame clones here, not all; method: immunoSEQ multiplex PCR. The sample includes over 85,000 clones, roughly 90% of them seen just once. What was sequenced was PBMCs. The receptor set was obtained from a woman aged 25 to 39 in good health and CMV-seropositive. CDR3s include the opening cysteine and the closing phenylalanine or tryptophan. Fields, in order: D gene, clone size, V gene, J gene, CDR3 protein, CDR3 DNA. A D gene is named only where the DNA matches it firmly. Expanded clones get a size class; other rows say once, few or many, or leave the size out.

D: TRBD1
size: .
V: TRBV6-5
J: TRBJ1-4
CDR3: CASSYGQGLNEKLFF
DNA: TGTGCCAGCAGTTACGGACAGGGACTAAATGAAAAACTGTTTTTT

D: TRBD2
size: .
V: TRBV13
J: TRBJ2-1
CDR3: CASSDGTSGTLLGNEQFF
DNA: TGTGCCAGCAGCGACGGGACTAGCGGGACCCTCTTGGGCAATGAGCAGTTCTTC

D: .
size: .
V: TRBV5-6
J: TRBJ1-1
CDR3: CASSLDRRGTEAFF
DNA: TGTGCCAGCAGCTTGGACAGGAGGGGCACTGAAGCTTTCTTT

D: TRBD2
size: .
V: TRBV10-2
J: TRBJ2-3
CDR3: CASSEAGLAGGLSTDTQYF
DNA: TGCGCCAGCAGTGAGGCGGGACTAGCGGGCGGGCTTAGCACAGATACGCAGTATTTT

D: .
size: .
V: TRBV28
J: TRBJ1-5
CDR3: CASSLGPSNQPQHF
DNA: TGTGCCAGCAGTTTGGGCCCTAGCAATCAGCCCCAGCATTTT

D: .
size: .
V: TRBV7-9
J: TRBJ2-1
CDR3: CASSPHYNEQFF
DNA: TGTGCCAGCAGCCCCCATTACAATGAGCAGTTCTTC

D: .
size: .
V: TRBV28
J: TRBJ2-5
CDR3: CASSPRQAGTQYF
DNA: TGTGCCAGCAGTCCGCGACAGGCGGGGACCCAGTACTTC

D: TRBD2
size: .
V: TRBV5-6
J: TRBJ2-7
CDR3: CASSTEGLAGYEQYF
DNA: TGTGCCAGCAGCACGGAGGGGCTAGCGGGGTACGAGCAGTACTTC

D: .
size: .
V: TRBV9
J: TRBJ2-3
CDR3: CASSVGLLSTDTQYF
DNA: TGTGCCAGCAGCGTAGGACTACTTAGCACAGATACGCAGTATTTT

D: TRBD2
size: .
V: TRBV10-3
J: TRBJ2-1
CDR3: CAISGAGAGNEQFF
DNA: TGTGCCATCAGTGGAGCGGGGGCTGGTAATGAGCAGTTCTTC

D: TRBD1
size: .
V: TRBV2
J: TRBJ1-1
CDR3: CASTVQGAKGTEAFF
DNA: TGTGCCAGCACCGTACAGGGGGCTAAGGGCACTGAAGCTTTCTTT

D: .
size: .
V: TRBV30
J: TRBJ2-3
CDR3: CAWSDGTGFTDTQYF
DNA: TGTGCCTGGAGCGACGGTACGGGGTTCACAGATACGCAGTATTTT

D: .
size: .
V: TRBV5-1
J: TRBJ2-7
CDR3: CASSSASSLPYEQYF
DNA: TGCGCCAGCAGCTCCGCCTCTAGTTTACCCTACGAGCAGTACTTC

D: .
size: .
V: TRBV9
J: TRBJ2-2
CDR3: CASSQTSGGGELFF
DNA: TGTGCCAGCAGCCAGACCTCCGGGGGCGGGGAGCTGTTTTTT

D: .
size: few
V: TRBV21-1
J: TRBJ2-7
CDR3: CAILIWRADGEQYF
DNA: TGTGCCATCTTAATCTGGAGGGCCGACGGCGAGCAGTACTTC

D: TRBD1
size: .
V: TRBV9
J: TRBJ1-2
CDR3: CASSVGTGGIGYTF
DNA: TGTGCCAGCAGCGTAGGAACAGGGGGCATTGGCTACACCTTC

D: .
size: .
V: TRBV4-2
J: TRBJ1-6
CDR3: CASSQEGVSSPLHF
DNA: TGTGCCAGCAGCCAAGAAGGGGTATCTTCACCCCTCCACTTT

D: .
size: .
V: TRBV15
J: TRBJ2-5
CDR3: CATRGGAWETQYF
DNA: TGTGCCACCAGAGGTGGGGCTTGGGAGACCCAGTACTTC

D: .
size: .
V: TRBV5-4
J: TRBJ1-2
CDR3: CASSLWTDYGYTF
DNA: TGTGCCAGCAGCTTGTGGACAGACTATGGCTACACCTTC

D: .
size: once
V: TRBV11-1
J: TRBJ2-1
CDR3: CASSLSLYNEQFF
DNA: TGTGCCAGCAGCTTATCTCTGTACAATGAGCAGTTCTTC

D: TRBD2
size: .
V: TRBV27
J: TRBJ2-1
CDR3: CASGPSGGAREQFF
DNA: TGTGCCAGCGGCCCTAGCGGGGGGGCCCGGGAGCAGTTCTTC

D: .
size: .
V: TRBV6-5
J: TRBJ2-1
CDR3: CASSYDEDSYNEQFF
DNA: TGTGCCAGCAGTTACGACGAGGACTCCTACAATGAGCAGTTCTTC

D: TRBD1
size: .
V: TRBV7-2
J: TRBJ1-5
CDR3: CASSLRTGLGNQPQHF
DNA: TGTGCCAGCAGCCTACGGACAGGGTTGGGCAATCAGCCCCAGCATTTT

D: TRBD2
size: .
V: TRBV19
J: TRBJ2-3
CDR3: CASRAGLAGTDTQYF
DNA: TGTGCCAGCCGGGCGGGACTAGCGGGAACAGATACGCAGTATTTT

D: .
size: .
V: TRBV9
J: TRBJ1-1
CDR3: CASSVGDLTPGALRERIGTEAFF
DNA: TGTGCCAGCAGCGTAGGCGACCTCACGCCGGGAGCCCTCCGAGAGAGGATAGGGACTGAAGCTTTCTTT

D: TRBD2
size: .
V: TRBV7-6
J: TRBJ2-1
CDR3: CASSLGTSVYNEQFF
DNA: TGTGCCAGCAGCTTAGGGACTAGCGTTTACAATGAGCAGTTCTTC

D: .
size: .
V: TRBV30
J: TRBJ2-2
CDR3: CAWSVLAPRGELFF
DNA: TGTGCCTGGAGTGTATTGGCCCCCAGAGGGGAGCTGTTTTTT

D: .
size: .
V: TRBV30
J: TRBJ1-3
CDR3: CAWTLTGSPGNTIYF
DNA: TGTGCCTGGACCCTTACAGGGTCTCCAGGAAACACCATATATTTT

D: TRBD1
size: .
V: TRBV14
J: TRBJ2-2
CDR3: CASSPVRGRVFF
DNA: TGTGCCAGCAGCCCGGTCAGGGGGCGTGTGTTTTTT

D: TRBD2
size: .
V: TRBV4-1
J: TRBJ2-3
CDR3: CASSPGLAGQRTDTQYF
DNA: TGCGCCAGCAGCCCCGGACTAGCGGGTCAAAGGACAGATACGCAGTATTTT

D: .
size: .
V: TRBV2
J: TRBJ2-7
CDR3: CASSEGAYEQYF
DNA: TGTGCCAGCAGTGAAGGAGCTTACGAGCAGTACTTC

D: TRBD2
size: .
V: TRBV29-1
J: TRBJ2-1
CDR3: CSVDRLAGPRGDEQFF
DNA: TGCAGCGTGGATAGACTAGCGGGGCCCCGGGGGGATGAGCAGTTCTTC

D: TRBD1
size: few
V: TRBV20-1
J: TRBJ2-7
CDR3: CSASGTGNF
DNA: TGCAGTGCTTCCGGGACAGGGAACTTC

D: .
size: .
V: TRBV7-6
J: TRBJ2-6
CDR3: CASSRKGPGHHSGANVLTF
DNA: TGTGCCAGCAGCCGCAAGGGTCCCGGACACCACTCTGGGGCCAACGTCCTGACTTTC

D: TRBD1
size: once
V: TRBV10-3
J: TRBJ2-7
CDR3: CAIRAGGEQYF
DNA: TGTGCCATCAGGGCAGGGGGCGAGCAGTACTTC

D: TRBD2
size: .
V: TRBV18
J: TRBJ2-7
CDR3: CASSPGLLAGRNEQYF
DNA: TGTGCCAGCTCACCGGGGCTACTAGCGGGACGAAACGAGCAGTACTTC

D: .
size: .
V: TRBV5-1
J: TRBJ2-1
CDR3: CASRGISGLNEQFF
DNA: TGCGCCAGCAGAGGGATTAGCGGACTCAATGAGCAGTTCTTC

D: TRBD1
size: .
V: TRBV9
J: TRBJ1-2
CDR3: CASSVATSGQGDGYTF
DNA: TGTGCCAGCAGCGTAGCTACGTCGGGACAGGGTGACGGCTACACCTTC

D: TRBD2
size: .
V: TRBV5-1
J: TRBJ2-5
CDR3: CASSLAVAGGSETQYF
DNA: TGCGCCAGCAGCTTGGCCGTCGCGGGGGGATCAGAGACCCAGTACTTC

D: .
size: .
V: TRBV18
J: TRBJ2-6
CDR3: CASSPPGAPGANVLTF
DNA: TGTGCCAGCTCACCACCGGGGGCCCCTGGGGCCAACGTCCTGACTTTC

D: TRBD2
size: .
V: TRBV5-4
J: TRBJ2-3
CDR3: CASSRGLAGATDTQYF
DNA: TGTGCCAGCAGCCGGGGACTAGCGGGAGCGACAGATACGCAGTATTTT

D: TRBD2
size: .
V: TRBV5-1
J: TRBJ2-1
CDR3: CASSLGTSGPGEQFF
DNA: TGCGCCAGCAGCTTAGGGACTAGCGGGCCCGGTGAGCAGTTCTTC

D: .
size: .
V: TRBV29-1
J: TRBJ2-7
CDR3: CSVERQGEQYF
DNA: TGCAGCGTTGAAAGGCAGGGCGAGCAGTACTTC

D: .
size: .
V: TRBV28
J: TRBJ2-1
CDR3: CASSLGGSGGPTYGQFF
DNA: TGTGCCAGCAGTTTAGGCGGGAGTGGGGGCCCGACCTATGGGCAGTTCTTC

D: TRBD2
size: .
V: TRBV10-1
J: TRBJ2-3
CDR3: CASSALAGGLGTDTQYF
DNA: TGCGCCAGCAGTGCCCTAGCGGGGGGGCTGGGCACAGATACGCAGTATTTT